The TCR beta chain under discussion was sequenced for a study of cytotoxic CD8 clonotypes in ibrutinib-treated CLL. In the study overall: Response sampling occurred after a median 12 months of treatment (range 6 to 36). The study's findings and limits: Treatment left the uncommon public clonotypes either contracted or stable in frequency. Circulating CD8+ T-cell counts were tracked by baseline clonality, which exceeded that of age-matched healthy donors.

With respect to this clone: Its target is unknown.

Genomic DNA (approximately 2.1 micrograms) was obtained from cryopreserved PBMCs for construction of TCR beta libraries. Assay: immunoSEQ multiplex PCR; the TCRdb copy retains only in-frame clones and omits some. The sample yields about 25,000 clones, nearly 70% seen once. The CDR3 has 12 residues. Trimming shortened V by 4 bases and J by 2 bases, and 5 bases separated the two germline ends. From germline, CDR1 is SNHLY and CDR2 FYNNEI. The source material was PBMCs, sampled at disease progression, from a patient treated with ibrutinib. The origin of this receptor is a human donor with chronic lymphocytic leukemia. The V and J genes are TRBV2 and TRBJ1-2, with D uncertain. Written as DNA, the CDR3 is TGTGCCAGCAGTGGACGGAACTATGGCTACACCTTC. Translated, it gives CASSGRNYGYTF.